The present entry profiles one T cell receptor beta chain with its context. Its antigen is as yet unknown. The data belong to a study of beta chain features in type 1 diabetes. General study findings and limits: Insertion counts at VDJ junctions were lower in type 1 diabetes patients, who also showed more deletions there. A moderate, significant TCRB CDR3 shortening appeared in type 1 diabetes across four CD4+ subsets.

Expressed TCRB transcripts were sequenced because the isolated RNA had all been reverse transcribed beforehand. Some clones are missing from TCRdb's copy, which holds only in-frame ones; the method was immunoSEQ multiplex PCR. This sample has 300,000 to 350,000 clones; around 20% occur once, and the top ten carry 0.044%. Sequenced sample: naive CD4+ T cells from blood. The receptor comes from a young woman in good health.

The chain's CDR3 is CASSFGPGGADTQYF. DNA for the CDR3: TGTGCCAGCAGCTTCGGCCCTGGCGGGGCAGATACGCAGTATTTT. The chain is built from TRBV7-9 and TRBJ2-3; D perhaps matches TRBD2 (6 bases). Germline values: CDR1 SEHNR, CDR2 FQNEAQ (reference sequence). The V gene lost 3 bases and the J gene lost 4 bases, with 14 bases spanning the gap. CDR3 length: 15 residues.